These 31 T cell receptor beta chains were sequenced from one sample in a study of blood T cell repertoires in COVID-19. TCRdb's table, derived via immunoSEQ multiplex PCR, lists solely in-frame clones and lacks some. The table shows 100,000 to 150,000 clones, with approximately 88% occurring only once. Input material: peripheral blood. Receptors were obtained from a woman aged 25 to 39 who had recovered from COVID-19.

DNA for the CDR3: TGTGCCAGCAGCCAACACCTAGGGGGTGAGCAGTTCTTC. It specifies CASSQHLGGEQFF. The rearrangement links TRBV11-2 to TRBJ2-1; perhaps TRBD1 as D (6 bases). The germline CDR1 and CDR2 sequences are SGHAT and FQNNGV. V lost 5 bases, J lost 9 bases, and 14 bases lay in between. The CDR3 sequence is 13 residues long. Full variable domain (remainder filled in from reference TRBV11-2 and TRBJ2-1): EAGVAQSPRYKIIEKRQSVAFWCNPISGHATLYWYQQILGQGPKLLIQFQNNGVVDDSQLPKDRFSAERLKGVDSTLKIQPAKLEDSAVYLCASSQHLGGEQFFGPGTRLTVL.

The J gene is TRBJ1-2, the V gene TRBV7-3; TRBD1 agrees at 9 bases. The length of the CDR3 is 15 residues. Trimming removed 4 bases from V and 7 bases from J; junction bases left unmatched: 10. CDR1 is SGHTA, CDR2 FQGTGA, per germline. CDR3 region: CASSSGTGPFGGYTF. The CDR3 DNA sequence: TGTGCCAGCAGCTCCGGGACAGGGCCCTTTGGTGGCTACACCTTC.

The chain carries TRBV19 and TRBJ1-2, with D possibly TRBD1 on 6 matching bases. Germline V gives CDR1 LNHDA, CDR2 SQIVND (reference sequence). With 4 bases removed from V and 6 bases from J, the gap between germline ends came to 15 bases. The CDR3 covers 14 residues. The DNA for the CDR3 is TGTGCCAGTAGTACATACCCAGGGGAAGATGGCTACACCTTC. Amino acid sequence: CASSTYPGEDGYTF.

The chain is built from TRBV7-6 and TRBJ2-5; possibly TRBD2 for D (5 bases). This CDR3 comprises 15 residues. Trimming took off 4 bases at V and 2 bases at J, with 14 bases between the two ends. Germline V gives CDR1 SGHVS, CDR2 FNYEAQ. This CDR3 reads CASSSSSGLQETQYF. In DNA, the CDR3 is TGTGCCAGCAGCTCCTCCAGCGGACTTCAAGAGACCCAGTACTTC. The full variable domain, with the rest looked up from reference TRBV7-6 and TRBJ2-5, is GAGVSQSPRYKVTKRGQDVALRCDPISGHVSLYWYRQALGQGPEFLTYFNYEAQQDKSGLPNDRFSAERPEGSISTLTIQRTEQRDSAMYRCASSSSSGLQETQYFGPGTRLLVL.

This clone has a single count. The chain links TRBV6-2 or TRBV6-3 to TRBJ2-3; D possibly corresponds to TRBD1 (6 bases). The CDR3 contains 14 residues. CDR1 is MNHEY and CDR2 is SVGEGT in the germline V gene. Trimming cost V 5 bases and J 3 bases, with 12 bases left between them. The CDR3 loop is CASSKDRRTDTQYF. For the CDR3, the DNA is TGTGCCAGCAGTAAAGACAGGAGAACAGATACGCAGTATTTT.

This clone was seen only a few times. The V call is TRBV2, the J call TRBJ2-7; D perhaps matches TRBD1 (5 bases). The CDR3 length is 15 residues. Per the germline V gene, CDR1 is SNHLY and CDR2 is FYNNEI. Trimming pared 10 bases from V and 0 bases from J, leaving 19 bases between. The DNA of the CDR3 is TGTGCCACACGAAACAGGTCCCAAAGCTCCTACGAGCAGTACTTC. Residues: CATRNRSQSSYEQYF.

The CDR3 region is CASSLGGTLYEQYF. CDR3 in DNA: TGTGCCAGCAGCTTGGGCGGGACTCTATACGAGCAGTACTTC. The V call is TRBV5-4, the J call TRBJ2-7; TRBD2 is a possible D gene (6 bases). The CDR3 runs to 14 residues. Germline values: CDR1 SGHNT, CDR2 YYREEE (reference sequence). The V and J ends lost 0 bases and 4 bases respectively, with 11 bases between them.

The CDR3 protein is CASSQQGTDTQYF. CDR3 sequence (DNA): TGTGCCAGCAGCCAACAGGGCACAGATACGCAGTATTTT. V and J are TRBV3-1 (or the pseudogene TRBV3-2) and TRBJ2-3, with D unresolved. The germline V gene has CDR1 LGHDT and CDR2 YNNKEL (reference sequence). There are 13 residues in the CDR3. The V gene lost 2 bases and the J gene lost 1 base, with 4 bases spanning the gap.

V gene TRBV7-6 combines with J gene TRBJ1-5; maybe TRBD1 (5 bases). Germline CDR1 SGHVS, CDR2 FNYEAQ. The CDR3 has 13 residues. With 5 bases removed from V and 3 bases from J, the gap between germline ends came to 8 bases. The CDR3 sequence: CASSAQDNQPQHF. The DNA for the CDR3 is TGTGCCAGCAGCGCACAGGACAATCAGCCCCAGCATTTT.

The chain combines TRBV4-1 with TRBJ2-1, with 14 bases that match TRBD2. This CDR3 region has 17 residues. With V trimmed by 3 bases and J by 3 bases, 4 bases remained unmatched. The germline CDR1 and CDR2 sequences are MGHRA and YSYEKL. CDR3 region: CASSQGLAGVYYNEQFF. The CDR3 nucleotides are TGCGCCAGCAGCCAGGGACTAGCGGGAGTATACTACAATGAGCAGTTCTTC.

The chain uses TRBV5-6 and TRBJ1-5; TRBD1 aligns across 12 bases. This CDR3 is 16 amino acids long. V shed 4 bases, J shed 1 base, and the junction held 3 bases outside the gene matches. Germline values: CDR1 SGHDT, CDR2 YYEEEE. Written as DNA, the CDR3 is TGTGCCAGCAGCCGGGACAGGGGGCAAAGCAATCAGCCCCAGCATTTT. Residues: CASSRDRGQSNQPQHF. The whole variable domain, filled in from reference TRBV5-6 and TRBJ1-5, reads DAGVTQSPTHLIKTRGQQVTLRCSPKSGHDTVSWYQQALGQGPQFIFQYYEEEERQRGNFPDRFSGHQFPNYSSELNVNALLLGDSALYLCASSRDRGQSNQPQHFGDGTRLSIL.

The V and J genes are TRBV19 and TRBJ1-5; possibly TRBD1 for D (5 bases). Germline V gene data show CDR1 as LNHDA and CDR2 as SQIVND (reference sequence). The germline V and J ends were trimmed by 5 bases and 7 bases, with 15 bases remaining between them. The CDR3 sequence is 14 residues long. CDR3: CASSSGIGMQPQHF. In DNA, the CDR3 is TGTGCCAGTAGTTCAGGGATAGGGATGCAGCCCCAGCATTTT.

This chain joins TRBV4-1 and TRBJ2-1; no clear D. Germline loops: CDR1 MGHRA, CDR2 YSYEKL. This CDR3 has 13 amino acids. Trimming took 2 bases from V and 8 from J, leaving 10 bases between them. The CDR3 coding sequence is TGCGCCAGCAGCCAATCAAGACTCGATGAGCAGTTCTTC. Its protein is CASSQSRLDEQFF.

CDR3 loop: CASTNLQGERPLTNTGELFF. The CDR3 DNA sequence: TGTGCCAGCACCAACCTTCAAGGGGAAAGGCCCCTGACGAACACCGGGGAGCTGTTTTTT. The V gene is TRBV21-1, the J gene TRBJ2-2; the D call in the table, TRBD1, was not verified against the DNA. TRBV21-1 is shown as a pseudogene. This CDR3 has 20 residues.

The CDR3 bases are TGCGCCAGCAGCTTTCGGGTAGCGGGGGGGCAAACTTACAATGAGCAGTTCTTC. Its translation is CASSFRVAGGQTYNEQFF. The rearrangement joins TRBV5-1 to TRBJ2-1; TRBD2 matches 11 bases. The germline gives CDR1 SGHRS, CDR2 YFSETQ. The CDR3 sequence is 18 residues long. V was clipped by 2 bases and J by 4 bases; unmatched bases: 11.

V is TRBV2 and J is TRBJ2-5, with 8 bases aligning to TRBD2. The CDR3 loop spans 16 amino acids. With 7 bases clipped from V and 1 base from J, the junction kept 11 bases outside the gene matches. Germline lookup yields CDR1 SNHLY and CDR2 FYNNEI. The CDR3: CASTGGLAGLQETQYF. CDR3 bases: TGTGCCAGCACCGGGGGCCTAGCGGGCCTCCAAGAGACCCAGTACTTC.

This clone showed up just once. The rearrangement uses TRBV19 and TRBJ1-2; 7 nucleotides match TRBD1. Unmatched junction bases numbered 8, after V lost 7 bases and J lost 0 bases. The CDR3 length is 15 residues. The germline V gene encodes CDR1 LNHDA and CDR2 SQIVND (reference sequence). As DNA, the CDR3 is TGTGCCAGTAACCTTGGGACAGTTTCTAACTATGGCTACACCTTC. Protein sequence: CASNLGTVSNYGYTF.

The CDR3 loop reads CATSDLRREATCQPQHF. The CDR3 DNA sequence: TGTGCCACCAGTGATCTCCGGCGGGAGGCAACTTGTCAGCCCCAGCATTTT. The J gene is TRBJ1-5, the V gene TRBV24-1; no definite D call. CDR1 and CDR2 from the germline V gene are KGHDR and SFDVKD. CDR3 length: 17 amino acids. Trimming left V 3 bases short and J 6 bases short, with 20 bases between.

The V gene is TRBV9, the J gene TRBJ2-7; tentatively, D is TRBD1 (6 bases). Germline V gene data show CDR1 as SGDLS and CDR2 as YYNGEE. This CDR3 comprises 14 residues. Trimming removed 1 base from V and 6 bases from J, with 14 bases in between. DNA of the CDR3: TGTGCCAGCAGCGTAAACACAGGGAAGGCCGAGCAGTACTTC. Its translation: CASSVNTGKAEQYF. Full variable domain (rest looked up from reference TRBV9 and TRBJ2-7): DSGVTQTPKHLITATGQRVTLRCSPRSGDLSVYWYQQSLDQGLQFLIQYYNGEERAKGNILERFSAQQFPDLHSELNLSSLELGDSALYFCASSVNTGKAEQYFGPGTRLTVT.

The CDR3 loop reads CASRDRGPSNQPQHF. The CDR3 coding sequence is TGTGCCAGCAGAGACAGGGGACCAAGCAATCAGCCCCAGCATTTT. The gene calls are TRBV6-5 and TRBJ1-5, with TRBD1 identical over 8 bases. Trimming removed 6 bases from V and 1 base from J; junction bases left unmatched: 5. Germline CDR1 is MNHEY and CDR2 is SVGAGI. This CDR3 has 15 amino acids.

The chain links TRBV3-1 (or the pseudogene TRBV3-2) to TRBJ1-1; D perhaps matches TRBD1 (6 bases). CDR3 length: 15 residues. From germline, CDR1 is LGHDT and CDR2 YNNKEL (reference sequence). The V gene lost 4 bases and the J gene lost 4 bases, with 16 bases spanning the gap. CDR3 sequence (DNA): TGTGCCAGCAGCCCGACAGAGGGGGGGCTCACTGAAGCTTTCTTT. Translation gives CASSPTEGGLTEAFF.

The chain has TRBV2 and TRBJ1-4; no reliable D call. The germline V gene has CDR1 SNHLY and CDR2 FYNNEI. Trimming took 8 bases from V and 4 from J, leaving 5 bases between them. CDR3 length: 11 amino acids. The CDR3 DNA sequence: TGTGCCAGCCAGAATAATGAAAAACTGTTTTTT. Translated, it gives CASQNNEKLFF.

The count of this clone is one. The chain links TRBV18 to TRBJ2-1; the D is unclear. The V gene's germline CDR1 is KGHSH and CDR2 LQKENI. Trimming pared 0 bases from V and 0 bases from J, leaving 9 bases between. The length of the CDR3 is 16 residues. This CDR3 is CASSPPNSVSYNEQFF. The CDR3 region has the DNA TGTGCCAGCTCACCACCGAACAGTGTCTCCTACAATGAGCAGTTCTTC.

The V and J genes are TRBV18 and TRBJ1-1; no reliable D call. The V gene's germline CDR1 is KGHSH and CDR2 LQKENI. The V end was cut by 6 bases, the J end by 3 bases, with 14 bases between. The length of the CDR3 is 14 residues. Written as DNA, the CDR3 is TGTGCCAGCTCGCCGCGCCGGGAGGACACTGAAGCTTTCTTT. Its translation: CASSPRREDTEAFF.

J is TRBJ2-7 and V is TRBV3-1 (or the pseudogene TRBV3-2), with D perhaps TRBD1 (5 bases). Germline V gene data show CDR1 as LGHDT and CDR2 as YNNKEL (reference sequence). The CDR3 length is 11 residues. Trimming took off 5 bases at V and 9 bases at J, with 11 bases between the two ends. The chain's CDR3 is CASSGALGQYF. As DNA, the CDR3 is TGTGCCAGCAGCGGGGCGCTAGGGCAGTACTTC.

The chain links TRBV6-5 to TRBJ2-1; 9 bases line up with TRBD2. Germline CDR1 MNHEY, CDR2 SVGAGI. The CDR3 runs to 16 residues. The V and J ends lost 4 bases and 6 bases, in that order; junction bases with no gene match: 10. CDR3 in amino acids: CASSLNIAGVPNEQFF. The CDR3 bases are TGTGCCAGCAGTTTAAATATAGCGGGAGTTCCCAATGAGCAGTTCTTC.

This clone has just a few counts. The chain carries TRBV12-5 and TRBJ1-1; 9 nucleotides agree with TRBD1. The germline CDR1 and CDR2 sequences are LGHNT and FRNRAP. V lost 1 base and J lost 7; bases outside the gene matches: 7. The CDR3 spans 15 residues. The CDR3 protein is CASGLDRGPIGEAFF. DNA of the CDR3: TGTGCTAGTGGTTTGGACAGGGGGCCAATCGGTGAAGCTTTCTTT.

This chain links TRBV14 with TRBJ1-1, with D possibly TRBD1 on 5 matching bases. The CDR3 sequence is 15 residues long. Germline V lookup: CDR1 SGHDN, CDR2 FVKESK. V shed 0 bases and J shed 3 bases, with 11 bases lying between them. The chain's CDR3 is CASSQDRGRDTEAFF. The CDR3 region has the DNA TGTGCCAGCAGCCAAGATAGGGGCAGGGACACTGAAGCTTTCTTT.

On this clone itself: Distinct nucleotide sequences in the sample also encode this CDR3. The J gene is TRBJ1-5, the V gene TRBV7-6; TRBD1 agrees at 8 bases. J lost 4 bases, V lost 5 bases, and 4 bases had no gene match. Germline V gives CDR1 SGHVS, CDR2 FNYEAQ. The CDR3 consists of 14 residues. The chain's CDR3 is CASSLRQGNQPQHF. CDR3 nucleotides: TGTGCCAGCAGCCTTAGACAGGGGAATCAGCCCCAGCATTTT.

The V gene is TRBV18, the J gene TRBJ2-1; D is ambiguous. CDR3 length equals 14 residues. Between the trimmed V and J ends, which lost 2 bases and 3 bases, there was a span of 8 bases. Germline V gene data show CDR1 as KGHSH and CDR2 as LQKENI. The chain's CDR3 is CASSPEAGYNEQFF. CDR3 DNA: TGTGCCAGCTCACCAGAAGCAGGCTACAATGAGCAGTTCTTC.

The CDR3 sequence: CASSQAEITSGRYYNEQFF. CDR3 DNA: TGTGCCAGCAGCCAAGCGGAGATTACTAGCGGGAGGTACTACAATGAGCAGTTCTTC. The chain links TRBV4-2 to TRBJ2-1, with TRBD2 identical over 12 bases. Per germline, CDR1 LGHNA and CDR2 YNFKEQ. The CDR3 runs to 19 residues. The ends lost 1 base at V and 3 bases at J; junction bases unmatched: 10.